This T cell receptor (beta chain) emerged from a study of blood T cell repertoires in COVID-19. Study-level information: Material from acute and convalescent COVID-19 was sourced from the United States, Italy and Spain.

Which cohort a participant joined came from the clinical history participants gave. CDR3 length: 16 amino acids. Germline V gene sequence: CDR1 SGHNT, CDR2 YENEEA. V was clipped by 1 base and J by 4 bases; unmatched bases: 7. Using immunoSEQ multiplex PCR, the repertoire was profiled, and TCRdb retains in-frame clones only, with some absent. The sample includes a few hundred thousand clones, around nine tenths of them seen just once. This clonotype originated in a woman aged 40 to 55 who had recovered from COVID-19. The specimen was PBMCs or T cells enriched from blood (not recorded which). The chain carries TRBV11-3 and TRBJ2-7; 10 bases are shared with TRBD2. CDR3 sequence reads: CASSLGPELAGYEQYF. CDR3 coding DNA: TGTGCCAGCAGCTTAGGCCCGGAACTAGCGGGGTACGAGCAGTACTTC.